The source of this T cell receptor beta chain is a study of blood T cell repertoires in COVID-19 (dated by TCRdb to the early 2020s). Context from the whole study: The collaborator samples originated in the United States, Italy and Spain and spanned the acute and convalescent phases of COVID-19. Deeply sampled blood TCRbeta repertoires from subjects exposed to, actively infected with, or recovered from COVID-19 were included in the dataset. The prospective study material was composed of cDNA or gDNA derived from T cells, B-cell-depleted T cells, or PBMCs. The samples were drawn from two sources: the first 160 participants of the ongoing ImmuneRACE study, and 1,200 or so subjects contributed by 6 global collaborators. The repertoires were made available in a free public database intended to serve as a resource for research on the immune response to SARS-CoV-2. Where HLA class I and class II types were available, the types were taken from metadata supplied by the sample provider, not from assay-based typing. A de-identified subject ID, COVID-19 status, age in years and sex were almost always included in the sample metadata. Study-wide findings and limitations: Clinical and demographic metadata were provided uncurated, with the amount varying by source and participant.

TCRbeta CDR3 regions were amplified from genomic DNA using the immunoSEQ Assay, a bias-controlled multiplex PCR. The source study handled its data this way. Within the assay, amplification of reference gene primers was used to estimate how many nucleated cells each sample contained. To quantify the absolute abundance of each unique TCRbeta CDR3 rearrangement, sequence reads were collapsed and filtered. Productive Simpson clonality was computed per sample as the square root of Simpson's diversity index over productive rearrangements. TCRdb mirrors the immuneACCESS table, restricted to in-frame sequences. Some clones are absent from its copies; in checked studies, under half trace to an unresolved V gene, and the reason for the others is unknown. The V and J calls and clone size come from that table; D and trimming were worked out from the DNA. This sample lists about 260,000 clones; 86% were detected once. The ten largest clonotypes hold 2% to 2.5% of the sample.

Per the germline V gene, MNHEY is the CDR1 and SVGAGI is the CDR2. The CDR3 has 15 amino acids, counting the end cysteine and phenylalanine. The CDR3 DNA has 45 bases and is translated from base 1. V trim: 6 bases; J trim: 1 base; unmatched bases: 7. On this clone: Its specific antigen is unknown. Base qualities are not at hand, and no much larger clone is one base apart.

Participants in the prospective study were aged about 18 to 90 years, lived in about two dozen United States geographic areas, and enrolled through a virtual design. To assign participants to cohorts, the prospective study relied on clinical history that participants themselves reported in a screening survey and a study questionnaire. ImmuneRACE Cohort 3 recovered participants were defined by two consecutive negative NP/OP PCR tests, healthcare professional clearance, or symptom resolution. Mobile phlebotomists in the prospective study collected whole blood, serum and a nasopharyngeal or oropharyngeal swab from every participant. Additional blood draws and questionnaires over an approximately 2-month period could optionally be provided by prospective study participants. Prospective study blood samples were shipped either frozen or at room temperature before DNA extraction.

The receptor was isolated from a woman in her forties or fifties who had recovered from COVID-19. The rearrangement joined TRBV6-5 to TRBJ2-7; 9 bases in between match TRBD1. The sequencing input was PBMCs or T cells enriched from blood (not recorded which). The nucleotides are TGTGCCAGCAGAGACCGGGACAGGGCTTCCTACGAGCAGTACTTC. Protein translation: CASRDRDRASYEQYF.